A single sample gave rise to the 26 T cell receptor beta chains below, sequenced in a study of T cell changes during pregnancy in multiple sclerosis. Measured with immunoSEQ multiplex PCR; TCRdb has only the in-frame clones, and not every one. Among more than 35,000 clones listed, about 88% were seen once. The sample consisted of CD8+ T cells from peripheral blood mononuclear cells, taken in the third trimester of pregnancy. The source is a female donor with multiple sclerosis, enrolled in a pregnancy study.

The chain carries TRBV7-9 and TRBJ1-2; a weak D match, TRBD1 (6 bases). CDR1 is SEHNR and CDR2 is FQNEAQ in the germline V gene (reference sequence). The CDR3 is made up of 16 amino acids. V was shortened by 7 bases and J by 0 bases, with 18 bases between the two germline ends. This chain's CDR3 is CASTHRRGATNYGYTF. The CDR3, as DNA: TGTGCCAGCACCCACCGGCGGGGGGCAACTAACTATGGCTACACCTTC.

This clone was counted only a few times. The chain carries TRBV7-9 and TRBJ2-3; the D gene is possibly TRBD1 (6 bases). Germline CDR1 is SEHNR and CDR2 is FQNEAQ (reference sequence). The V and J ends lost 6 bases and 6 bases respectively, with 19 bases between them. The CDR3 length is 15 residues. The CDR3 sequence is CASSPVMDSQDTQYF. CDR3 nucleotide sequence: TGTGCCAGCAGTCCGGTCATGGACAGTCAGGATACGCAGTATTTT.

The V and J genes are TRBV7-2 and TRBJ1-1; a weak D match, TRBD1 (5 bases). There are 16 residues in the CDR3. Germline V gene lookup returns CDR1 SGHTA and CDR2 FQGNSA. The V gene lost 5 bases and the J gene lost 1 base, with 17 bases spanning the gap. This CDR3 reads CASSPLRPGSNTEAFF. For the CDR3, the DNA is TGTGCCAGCAGCCCTCTACGGCCAGGGTCGAACACTGAAGCTTTCTTT.

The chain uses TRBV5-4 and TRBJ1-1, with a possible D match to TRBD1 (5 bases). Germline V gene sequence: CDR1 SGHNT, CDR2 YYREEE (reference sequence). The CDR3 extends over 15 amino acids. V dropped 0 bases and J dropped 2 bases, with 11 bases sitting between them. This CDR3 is CASSLAAGSNTEAFF. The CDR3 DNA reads TGTGCCAGCAGCTTGGCCGCAGGGTCTAACACTGAAGCTTTCTTT.

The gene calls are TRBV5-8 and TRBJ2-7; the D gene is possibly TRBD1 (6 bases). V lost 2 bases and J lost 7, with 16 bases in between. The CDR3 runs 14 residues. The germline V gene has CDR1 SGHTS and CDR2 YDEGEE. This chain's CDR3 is CASSLAQGFWEQYF. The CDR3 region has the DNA TGTGCCAGCAGCTTAGCGCAGGGGTTTTGGGAGCAGTACTTC.

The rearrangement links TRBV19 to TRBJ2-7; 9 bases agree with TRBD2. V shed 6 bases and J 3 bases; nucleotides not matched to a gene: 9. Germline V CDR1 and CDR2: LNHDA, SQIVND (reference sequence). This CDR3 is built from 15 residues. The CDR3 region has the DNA TGTGCCAGTAGCCCGTTTGGGACTAGCCACTACGAGCAGTACTTC. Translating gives CASSPFGTSHYEQYF. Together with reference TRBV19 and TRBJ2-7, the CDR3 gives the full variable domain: DGGITQSPKYLFRKEGQNVTLSCEQNLNHDAMYWYRQDPGQGLRLIYYSQIVNDFQKGDIAEGYSVSREKKESFPLTVTSAQKNPTAFYLCASSPFGTSHYEQYFGPGTRLTVT.

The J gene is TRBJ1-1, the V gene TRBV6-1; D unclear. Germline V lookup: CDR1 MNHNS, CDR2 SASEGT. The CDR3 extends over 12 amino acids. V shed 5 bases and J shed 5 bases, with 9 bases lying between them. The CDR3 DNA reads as TGTGCCAGCAGTCTTATCGGGACTGAAGCTTTCTTT. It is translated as CASSLIGTEAFF.

This CDR3 reads CASSYGSGEQYF. CDR3 in DNA: TGTGCCAGCAGTTACGGCAGCGGCGAGCAGTACTTC. V gene TRBV6-5 combines with J gene TRBJ2-7, with D maybe TRBD2 (5 bases). Germline CDR1 reads MNHEY; CDR2 reads SVGAGI. This CDR3 contains 12 residues. Deletions cut 2 bases from V and 6 bases from J, with 8 bases between.

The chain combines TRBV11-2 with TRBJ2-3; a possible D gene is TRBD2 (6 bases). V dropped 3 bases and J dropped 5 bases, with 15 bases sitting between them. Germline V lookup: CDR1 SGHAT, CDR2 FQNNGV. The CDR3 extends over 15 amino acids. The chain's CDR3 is CASSFWRSAGDTQYF. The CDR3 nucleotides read TGTGCCAGCAGCTTCTGGCGGTCAGCGGGAGATACGCAGTATTTT.

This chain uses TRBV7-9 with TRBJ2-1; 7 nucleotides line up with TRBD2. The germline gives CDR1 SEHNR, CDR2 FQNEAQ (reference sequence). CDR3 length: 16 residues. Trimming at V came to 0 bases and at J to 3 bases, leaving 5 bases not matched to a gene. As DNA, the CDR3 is TGTGCCAGCAGCTTAGCGGCGGGAGCGGTCTACAATGAGCAGTTCTTC. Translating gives CASSLAAGAVYNEQFF. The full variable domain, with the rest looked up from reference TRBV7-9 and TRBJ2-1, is DTGVSQNPRHKITKRGQNVTFRCDPISEHNRLYWYRQTLGQGPEFLTYFQNEAQLEKSRLLSDRFSAERPKGSFSTLEIQRTEQGDSAMYLCASSLAAGAVYNEQFFGPGTRLTVL.

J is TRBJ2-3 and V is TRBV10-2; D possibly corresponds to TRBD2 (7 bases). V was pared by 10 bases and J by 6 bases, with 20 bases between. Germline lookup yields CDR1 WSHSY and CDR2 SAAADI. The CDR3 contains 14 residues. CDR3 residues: CATVGGGGRDTQYF. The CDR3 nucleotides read TGCGCCACCGTCGGAGGGGGGGGCCGTGATACGCAGTATTTT.

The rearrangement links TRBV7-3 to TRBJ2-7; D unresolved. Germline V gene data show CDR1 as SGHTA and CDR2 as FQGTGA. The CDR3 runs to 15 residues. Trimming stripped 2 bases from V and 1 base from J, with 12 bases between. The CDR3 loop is CASSLDPSRSYEQYF. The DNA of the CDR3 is TGTGCCAGCAGCTTAGACCCCTCGCGGTCCTACGAGCAGTACTTC.

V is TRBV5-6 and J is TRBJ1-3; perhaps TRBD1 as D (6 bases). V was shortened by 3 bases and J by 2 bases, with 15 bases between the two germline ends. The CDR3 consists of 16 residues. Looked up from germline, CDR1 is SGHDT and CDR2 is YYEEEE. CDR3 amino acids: CASSSIQGTTGNTIYF. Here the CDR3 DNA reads TGTGCCAGCAGCTCTATACAGGGAACGACTGGAAACACCATATATTTT.

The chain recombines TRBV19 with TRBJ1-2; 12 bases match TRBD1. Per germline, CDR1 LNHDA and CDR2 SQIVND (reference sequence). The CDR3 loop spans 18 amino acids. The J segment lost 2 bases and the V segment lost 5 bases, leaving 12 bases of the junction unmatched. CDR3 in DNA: TGTGCCAGTAGTGTCCCCACCGGGACAGGGGGCCCCAACTATGGCTACACCTTC. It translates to CASSVPTGTGGPNYGYTF. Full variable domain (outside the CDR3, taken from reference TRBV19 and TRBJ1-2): DGGITQSPKYLFRKEGQNVTLSCEQNLNHDAMYWYRQDPGQGLRLIYYSQIVNDFQKGDIAEGYSVSREKKESFPLTVTSAQKNPTAFYLCASSVPTGTGGPNYGYTFGSGTRLTVV.

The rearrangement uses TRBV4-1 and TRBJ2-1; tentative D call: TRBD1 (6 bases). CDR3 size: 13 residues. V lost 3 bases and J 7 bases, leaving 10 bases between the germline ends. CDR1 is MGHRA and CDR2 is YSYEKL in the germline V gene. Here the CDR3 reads CASSHGGDNEQFF. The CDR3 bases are TGCGCCAGCAGCCATGGGGGCGATAATGAGCAGTTCTTC.

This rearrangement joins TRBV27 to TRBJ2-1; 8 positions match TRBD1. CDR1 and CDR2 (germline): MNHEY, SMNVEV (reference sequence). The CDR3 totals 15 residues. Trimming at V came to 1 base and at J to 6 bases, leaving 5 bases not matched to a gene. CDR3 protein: CASSLWGTGPNEQFF. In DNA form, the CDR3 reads TGTGCCAGCAGTTTATGGGGGACAGGCCCCAATGAGCAGTTCTTC.

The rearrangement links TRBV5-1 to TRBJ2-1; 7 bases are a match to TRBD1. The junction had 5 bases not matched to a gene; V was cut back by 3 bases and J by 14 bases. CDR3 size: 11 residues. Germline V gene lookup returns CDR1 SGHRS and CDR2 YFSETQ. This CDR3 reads CASSSRDREFF. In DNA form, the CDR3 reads TGCGCCAGCAGCTCCCGGGACAGAGAGTTCTTC.

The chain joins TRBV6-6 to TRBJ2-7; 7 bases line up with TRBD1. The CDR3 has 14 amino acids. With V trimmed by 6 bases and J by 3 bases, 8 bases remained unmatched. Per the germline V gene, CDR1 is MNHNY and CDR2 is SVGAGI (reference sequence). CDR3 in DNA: TGTGCCAGCAGGAGCAAGGGGGCGGTCTACGAGCAGTACTTC. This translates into CASRSKGAVYEQYF.

CDR3 coding DNA: TGCGCCAGCAGCTTGACAGGGCTGGGCCCTGAAGCTTTCTTT. Its translation: CASSLTGLGPEAFF. The chain joins TRBV5-1 to TRBJ1-1; a possible D gene is TRBD1 (6 bases). Germline-derived CDR1 and CDR2 are SGHRS and YFSETQ. This CDR3 contains 14 residues. Trimming stripped 1 base from V and 6 bases from J, with 13 bases between.

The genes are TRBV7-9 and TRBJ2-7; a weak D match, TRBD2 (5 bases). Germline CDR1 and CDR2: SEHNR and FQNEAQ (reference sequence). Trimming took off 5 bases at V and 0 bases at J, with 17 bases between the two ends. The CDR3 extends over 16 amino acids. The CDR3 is CASSAIGGRHSYEQYF. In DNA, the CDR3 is TGTGCCAGCAGCGCAATAGGCGGGCGTCACTCCTACGAGCAGTACTTC.

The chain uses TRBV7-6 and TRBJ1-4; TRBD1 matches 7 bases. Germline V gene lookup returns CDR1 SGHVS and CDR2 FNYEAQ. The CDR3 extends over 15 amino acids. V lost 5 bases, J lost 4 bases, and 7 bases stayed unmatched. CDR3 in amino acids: CASSPETGINEKLFF. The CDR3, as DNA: TGTGCCAGCAGCCCAGAGACAGGGATTAATGAAAAACTGTTTTTT.

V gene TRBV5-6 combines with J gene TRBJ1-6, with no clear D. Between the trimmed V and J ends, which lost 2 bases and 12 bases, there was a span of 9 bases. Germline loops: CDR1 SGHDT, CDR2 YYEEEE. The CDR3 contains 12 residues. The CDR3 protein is CASSFMGLPLHF. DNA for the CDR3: TGTGCCAGCAGCTTTATGGGCTTACCCCTCCACTTT. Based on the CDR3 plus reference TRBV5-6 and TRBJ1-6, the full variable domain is DAGVTQSPTHLIKTRGQQVTLRCSPKSGHDTVSWYQQALGQGPQFIFQYYEEEERQRGNFPDRFSGHQFPNYSSELNVNALLLGDSALYLCASSFMGLPLHFGNGTRLTVT.

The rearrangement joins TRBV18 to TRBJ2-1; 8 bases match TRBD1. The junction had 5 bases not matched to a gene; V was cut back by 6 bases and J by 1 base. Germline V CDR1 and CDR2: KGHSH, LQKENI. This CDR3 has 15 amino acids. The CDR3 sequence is CASSPRDRSYNEQFF. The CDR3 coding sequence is TGTGCCAGCTCGCCCCGGGACAGGTCCTACAATGAGCAGTTCTTC.

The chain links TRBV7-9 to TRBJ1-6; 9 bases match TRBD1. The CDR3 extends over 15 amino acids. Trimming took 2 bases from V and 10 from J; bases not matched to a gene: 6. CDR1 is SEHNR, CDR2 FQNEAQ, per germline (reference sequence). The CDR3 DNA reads TGTGCCAGCAGCTTACCAGGACAGGGGCGATCACCCCTCCACTTT. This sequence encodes CASSLPGQGRSPLHF. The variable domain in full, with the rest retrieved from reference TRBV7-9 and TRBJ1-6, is DTGVSQNPRHKITKRGQNVTFRCDPISEHNRLYWYRQTLGQGPEFLTYFQNEAQLEKSRLLSDRFSAERPKGSFSTLEIQRTEQGDSAMYLCASSLPGQGRSPLHFGNGTRLTVT.

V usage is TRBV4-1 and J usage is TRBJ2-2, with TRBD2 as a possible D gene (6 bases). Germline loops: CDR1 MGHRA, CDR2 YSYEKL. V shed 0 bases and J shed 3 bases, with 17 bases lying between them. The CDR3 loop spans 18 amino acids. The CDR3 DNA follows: TGCGCCAGCAGCCAAGAACACCTTCCGGGAGCTTACACCGGGGAGCTGTTTTTT. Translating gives CASSQEHLPGAYTGELFF.

CDR3 sequence (DNA): TGTGCCAGCAGTGACCGACAGGGGGGATACAATGAGCAGTTCTTC. As protein: CASSDRQGGYNEQFF. The V call is TRBV6-4, the J call TRBJ2-1, with 9 bases that match TRBD1. Trimming at V came to 2 bases and at J to 4 bases, leaving 3 bases not matched to a gene. The V gene's germline CDR1 is MRHNA and CDR2 SNTAGT. The CDR3 is 15 amino acids.